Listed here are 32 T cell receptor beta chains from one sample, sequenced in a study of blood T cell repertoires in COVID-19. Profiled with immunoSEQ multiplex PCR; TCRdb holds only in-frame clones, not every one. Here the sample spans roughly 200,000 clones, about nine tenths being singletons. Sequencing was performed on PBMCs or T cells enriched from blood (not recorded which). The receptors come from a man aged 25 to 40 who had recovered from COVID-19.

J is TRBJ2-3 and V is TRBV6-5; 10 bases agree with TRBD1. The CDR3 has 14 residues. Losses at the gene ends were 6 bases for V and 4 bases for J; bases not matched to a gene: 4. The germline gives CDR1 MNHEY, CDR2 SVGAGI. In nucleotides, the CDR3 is TGTGCCAGCAGCGAGGGACAGGGGCCAGATACGCAGTATTTT. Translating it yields CASSEGQGPDTQYF.

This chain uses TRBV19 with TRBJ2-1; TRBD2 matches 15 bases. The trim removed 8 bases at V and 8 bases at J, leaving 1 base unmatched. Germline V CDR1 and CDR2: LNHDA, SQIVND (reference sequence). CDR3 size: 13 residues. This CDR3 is CASGLAGGYEQFF. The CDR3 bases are TGTGCCAGTGGACTAGCGGGAGGGTATGAGCAGTTCTTC.

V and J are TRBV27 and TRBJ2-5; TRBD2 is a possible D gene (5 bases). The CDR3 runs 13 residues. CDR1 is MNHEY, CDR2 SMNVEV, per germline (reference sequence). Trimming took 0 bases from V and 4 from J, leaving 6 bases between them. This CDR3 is CASSLSSGETQYF. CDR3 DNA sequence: TGTGCCAGCAGTTTATCCAGCGGAGAGACCCAGTACTTC.

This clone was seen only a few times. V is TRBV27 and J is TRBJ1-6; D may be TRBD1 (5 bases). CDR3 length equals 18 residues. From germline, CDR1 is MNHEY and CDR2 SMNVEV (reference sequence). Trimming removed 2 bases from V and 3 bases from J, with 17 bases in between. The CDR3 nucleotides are TGTGCCAGCAGTTTAAGGCAGGGCCCGGACGACTATAATTCACCCCTCCACTTT. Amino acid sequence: CASSLRQGPDDYNSPLHF.

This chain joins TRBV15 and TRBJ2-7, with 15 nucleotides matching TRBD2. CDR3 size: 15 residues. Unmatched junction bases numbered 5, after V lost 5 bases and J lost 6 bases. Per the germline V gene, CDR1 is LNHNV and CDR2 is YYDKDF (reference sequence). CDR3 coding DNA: TGTGCCACCAGCCGAGGGACTAGCGGGGGGCCCGAGCAGTACTTC. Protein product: CATSRGTSGGPEQYF.

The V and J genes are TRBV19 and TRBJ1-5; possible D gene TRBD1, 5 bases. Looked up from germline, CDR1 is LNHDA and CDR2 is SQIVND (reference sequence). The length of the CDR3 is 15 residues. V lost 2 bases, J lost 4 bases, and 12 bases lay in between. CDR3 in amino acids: CASSIQGLVNQPQHF. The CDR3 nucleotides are TGTGCCAGTAGTATACAGGGTCTGGTGAATCAGCCCCAGCATTTT.

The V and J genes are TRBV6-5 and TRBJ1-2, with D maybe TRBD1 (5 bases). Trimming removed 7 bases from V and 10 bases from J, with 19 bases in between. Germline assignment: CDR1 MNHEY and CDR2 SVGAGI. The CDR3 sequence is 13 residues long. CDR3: CASTPGRATLYTF. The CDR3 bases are TGTGCCAGCACCCCGGGCAGGGCGACCCTCTACACCTTC.

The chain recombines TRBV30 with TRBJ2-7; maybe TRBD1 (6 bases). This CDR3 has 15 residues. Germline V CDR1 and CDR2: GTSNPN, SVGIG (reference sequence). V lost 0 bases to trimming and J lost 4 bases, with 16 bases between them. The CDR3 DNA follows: TGTGCCTGGAGTGTACTCGGACAGAAGATTTACGAGCAGTACTTC. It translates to CAWSVLGQKIYEQYF. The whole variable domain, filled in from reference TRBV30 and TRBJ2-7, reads SQTIHQWPATLVQPVGSPLSLECTVEGTSNPNLYWYRQAAGRGLQLLFYSVGIGQISSEVPQNLSASRPQDRQFILSSKKLLLSDSGFYLCAWSVLGQKIYEQYFGPGTRLTVT.

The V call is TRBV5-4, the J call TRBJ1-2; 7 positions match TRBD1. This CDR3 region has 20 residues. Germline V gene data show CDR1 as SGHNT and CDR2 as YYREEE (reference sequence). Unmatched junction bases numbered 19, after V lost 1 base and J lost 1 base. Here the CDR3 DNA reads TGTGCCAGCAGCTTGAGAGACAGGGTTAATGGGCTACCGTATAACTATGGCTACACCTTC. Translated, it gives CASSLRDRVNGLPYNYGYTF.

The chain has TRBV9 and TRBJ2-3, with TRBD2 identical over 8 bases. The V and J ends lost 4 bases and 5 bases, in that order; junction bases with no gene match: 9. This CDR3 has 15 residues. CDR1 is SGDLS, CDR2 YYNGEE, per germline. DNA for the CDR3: TGTGCCAGCAGCCCGTTGCGGGGGGCTGGAGATACGCAGTATTTT. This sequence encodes CASSPLRGAGDTQYF.

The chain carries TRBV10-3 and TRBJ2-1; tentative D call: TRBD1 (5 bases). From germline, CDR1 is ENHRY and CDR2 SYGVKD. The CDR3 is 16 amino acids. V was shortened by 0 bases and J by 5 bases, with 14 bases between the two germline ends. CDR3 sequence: CAISESLRESNNEQFF. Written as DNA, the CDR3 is TGTGCCATCAGTGAGTCGCTCAGGGAATCTAACAATGAGCAGTTCTTC.

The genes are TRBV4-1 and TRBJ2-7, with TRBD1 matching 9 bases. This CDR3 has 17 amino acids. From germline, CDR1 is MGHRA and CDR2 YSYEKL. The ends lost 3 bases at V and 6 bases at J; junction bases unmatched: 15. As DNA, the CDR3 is TGCGCCAGCAGCCACTTGACAAACAGGGGGCGCTTTTTCGAGCAGTACTTC. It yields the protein CASSHLTNRGRFFEQYF.

CDR3 amino acids: CASSQRQGLAGFSSYNEQFF. The CDR3 nucleotides are TGTGCCAGCAGCCAACGTCAAGGGCTAGCGGGGTTCAGCTCCTACAATGAGCAGTTCTTC. V usage is TRBV14 and J usage is TRBJ2-1; 9 nucleotides line up with TRBD2. CDR3 length equals 20 residues. Germline trimming cut 2 bases from V and 0 bases from J; bases unmatched to any gene: 14. Germline CDR1 and CDR2: SGHDN and FVKESK.

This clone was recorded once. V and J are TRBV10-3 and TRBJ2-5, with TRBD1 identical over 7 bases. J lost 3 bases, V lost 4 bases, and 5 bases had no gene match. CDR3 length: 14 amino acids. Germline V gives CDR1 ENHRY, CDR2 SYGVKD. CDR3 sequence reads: CAISARQGEETQYF. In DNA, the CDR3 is TGTGCCATCAGTGCCAGACAGGGAGAAGAGACCCAGTACTTC.

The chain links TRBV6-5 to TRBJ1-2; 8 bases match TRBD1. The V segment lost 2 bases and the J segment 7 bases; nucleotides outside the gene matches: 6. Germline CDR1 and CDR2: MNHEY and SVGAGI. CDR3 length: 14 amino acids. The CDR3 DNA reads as TGTGCCAGCAGTTACGGGACAGGAAGTCTTGGCTACACCTTC. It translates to CASSYGTGSLGYTF.

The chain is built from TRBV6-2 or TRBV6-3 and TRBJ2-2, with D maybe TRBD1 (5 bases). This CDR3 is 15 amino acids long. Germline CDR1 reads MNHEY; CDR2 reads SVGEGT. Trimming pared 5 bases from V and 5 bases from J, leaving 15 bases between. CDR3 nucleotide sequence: TGTGCCAGCAGTACAGAGTTGGGGCGGACCGGGGAGCTGTTTTTT. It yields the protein CASSTELGRTGELFF.

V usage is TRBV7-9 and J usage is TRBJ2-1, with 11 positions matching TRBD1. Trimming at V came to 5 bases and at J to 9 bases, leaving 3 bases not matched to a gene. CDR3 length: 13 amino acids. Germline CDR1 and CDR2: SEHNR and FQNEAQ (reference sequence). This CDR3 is CASSGQGAGEQFF. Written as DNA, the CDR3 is TGTGCCAGCAGCGGACAGGGGGCCGGTGAGCAGTTCTTC.

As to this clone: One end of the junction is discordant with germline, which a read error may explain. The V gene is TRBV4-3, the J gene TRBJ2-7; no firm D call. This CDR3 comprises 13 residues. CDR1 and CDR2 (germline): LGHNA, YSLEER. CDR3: CASSQGRYYEQYF. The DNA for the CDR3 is TGCGCCAGCAGTCAAGGGCGGTACTACGAGCAGTACTTC.

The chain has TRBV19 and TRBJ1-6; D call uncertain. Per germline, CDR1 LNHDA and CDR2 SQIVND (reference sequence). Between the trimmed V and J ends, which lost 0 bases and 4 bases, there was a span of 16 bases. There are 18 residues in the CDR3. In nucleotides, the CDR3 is TGTGCCAGTAGTATAGATCTTTTGAGGGAAACTTATAATTCACCCCTCCACTTT. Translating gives CASSIDLLRETYNSPLHF. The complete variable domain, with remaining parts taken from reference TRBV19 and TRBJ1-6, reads DGGITQSPKYLFRKEGQNVTLSCEQNLNHDAMYWYRQDPGQGLRLIYYSQIVNDFQKGDIAEGYSVSREKKESFPLTVTSAQKNPTAFYLCASSIDLLRETYNSPLHFGNGTRLTVT.

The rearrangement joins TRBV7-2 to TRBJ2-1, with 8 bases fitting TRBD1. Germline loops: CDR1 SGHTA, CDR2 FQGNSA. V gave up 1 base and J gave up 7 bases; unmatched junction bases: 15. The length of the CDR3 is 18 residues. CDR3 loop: CASSLERTGHWDGNEQFF. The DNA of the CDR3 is TGTGCCAGCAGCTTAGAGAGGACAGGGCACTGGGATGGAAATGAGCAGTTCTTC.

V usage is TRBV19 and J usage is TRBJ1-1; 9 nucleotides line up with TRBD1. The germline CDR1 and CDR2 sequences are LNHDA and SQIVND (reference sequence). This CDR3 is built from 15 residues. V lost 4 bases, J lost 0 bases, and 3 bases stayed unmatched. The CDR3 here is CASSTWTGVNTEAFF. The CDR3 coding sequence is TGTGCCAGTAGTACGTGGACAGGGGTGAACACTGAAGCTTTCTTT.

The CDR3 here is CASSFEVTDTQYF. In nucleotides, the CDR3 is TGTGCCAGCAGCTTCGAGGTCACAGATACGCAGTATTTT. This sequence joins TRBV28 and TRBJ2-3; D is undetermined. V lost 6 bases and J 2 bases, leaving 9 bases between the germline ends. The CDR3 consists of 13 residues. Germline V CDR1 and CDR2: MDHEN, SYDVKM.

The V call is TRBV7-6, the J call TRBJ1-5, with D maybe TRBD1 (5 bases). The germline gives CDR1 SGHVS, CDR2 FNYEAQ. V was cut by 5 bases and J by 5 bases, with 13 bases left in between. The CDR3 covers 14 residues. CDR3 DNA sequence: TGTGCCAGCAGCCCGCACTCAGGGTATCAGCCCCAGCATTTT. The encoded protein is CASSPHSGYQPQHF.

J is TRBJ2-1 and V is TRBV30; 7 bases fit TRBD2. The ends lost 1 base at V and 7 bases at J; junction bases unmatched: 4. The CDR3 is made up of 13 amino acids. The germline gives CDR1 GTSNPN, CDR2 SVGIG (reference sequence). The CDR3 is CAWSGLGGNEQFF. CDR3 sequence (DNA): TGTGCCTGGAGTGGTCTGGGGGGGAATGAGCAGTTCTTC.

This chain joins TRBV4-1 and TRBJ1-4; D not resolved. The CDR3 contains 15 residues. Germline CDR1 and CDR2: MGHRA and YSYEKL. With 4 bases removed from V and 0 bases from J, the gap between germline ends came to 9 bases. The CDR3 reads CASSRAVATNEKLFF. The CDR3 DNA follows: TGCGCCAGCAGCCGAGCGGTTGCAACTAATGAAAAACTGTTTTTT.

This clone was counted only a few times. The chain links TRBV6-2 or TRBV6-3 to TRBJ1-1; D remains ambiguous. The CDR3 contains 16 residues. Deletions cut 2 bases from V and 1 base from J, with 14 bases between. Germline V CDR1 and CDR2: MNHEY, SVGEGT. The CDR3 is CASSYESGLGNTEAFF. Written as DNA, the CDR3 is TGTGCCAGCAGTTACGAATCGGGGTTGGGGAACACTGAAGCTTTCTTT.

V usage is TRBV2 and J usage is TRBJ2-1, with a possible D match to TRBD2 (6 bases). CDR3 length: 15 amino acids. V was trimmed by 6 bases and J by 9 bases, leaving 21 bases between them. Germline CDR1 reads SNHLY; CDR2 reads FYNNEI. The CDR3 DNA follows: TGTGCCAGCAGAAGAACACGGAGGGCCGAAGGTGAGCAGTTCTTC. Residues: CASRRTRRAEGEQFF.

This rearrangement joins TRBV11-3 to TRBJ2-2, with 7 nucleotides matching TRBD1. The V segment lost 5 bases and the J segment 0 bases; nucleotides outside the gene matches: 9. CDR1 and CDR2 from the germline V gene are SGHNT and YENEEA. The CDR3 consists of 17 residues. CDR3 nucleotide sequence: TGTGCCAGCAGCCCAAAAGGGACAGACTCGAACACCGGGGAGCTGTTTTTT. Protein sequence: CASSPKGTDSNTGELFF.

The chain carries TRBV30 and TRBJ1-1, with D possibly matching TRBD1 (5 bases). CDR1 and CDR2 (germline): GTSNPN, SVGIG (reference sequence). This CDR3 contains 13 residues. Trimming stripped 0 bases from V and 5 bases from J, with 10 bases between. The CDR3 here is CAWSVVGGTEAFF. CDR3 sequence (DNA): TGTGCCTGGAGTGTAGTGGGGGGTACTGAAGCTTTCTTT.

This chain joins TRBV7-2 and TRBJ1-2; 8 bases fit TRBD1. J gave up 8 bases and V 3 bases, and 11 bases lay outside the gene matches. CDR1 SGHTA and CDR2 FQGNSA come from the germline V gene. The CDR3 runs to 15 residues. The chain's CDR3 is CASSFGQGALSGYTF. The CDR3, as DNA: TGTGCCAGCAGCTTCGGACAGGGTGCCCTCAGCGGCTACACCTTC.

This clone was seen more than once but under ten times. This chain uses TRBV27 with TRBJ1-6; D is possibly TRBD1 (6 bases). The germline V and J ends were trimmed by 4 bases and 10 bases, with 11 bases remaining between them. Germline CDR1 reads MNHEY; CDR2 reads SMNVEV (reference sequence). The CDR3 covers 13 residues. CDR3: CASSSLDRSPLHF. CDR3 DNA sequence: TGTGCCAGCAGTTCTTTAGACAGGTCACCCCTCCACTTT.

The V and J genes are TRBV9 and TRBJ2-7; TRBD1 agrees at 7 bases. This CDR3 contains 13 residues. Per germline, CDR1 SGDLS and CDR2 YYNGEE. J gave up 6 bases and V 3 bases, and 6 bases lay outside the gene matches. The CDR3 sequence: CASSETGFGEQYF. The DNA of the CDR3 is TGTGCCAGCAGCGAGACAGGGTTCGGCGAGCAGTACTTC.